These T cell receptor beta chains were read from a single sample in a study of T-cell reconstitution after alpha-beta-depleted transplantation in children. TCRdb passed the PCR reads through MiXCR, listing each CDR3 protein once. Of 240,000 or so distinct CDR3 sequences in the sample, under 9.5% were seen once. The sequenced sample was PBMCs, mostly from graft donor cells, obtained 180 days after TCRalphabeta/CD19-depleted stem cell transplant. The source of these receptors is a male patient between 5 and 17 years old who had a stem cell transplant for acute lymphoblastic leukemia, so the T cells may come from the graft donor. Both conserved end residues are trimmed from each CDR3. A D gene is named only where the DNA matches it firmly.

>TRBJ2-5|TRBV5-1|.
ASQGGTAETQY
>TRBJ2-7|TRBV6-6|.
ASSAVSGHEQY
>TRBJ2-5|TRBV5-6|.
ASSSGVETQY
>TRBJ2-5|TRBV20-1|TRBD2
SADARTSGPQKY
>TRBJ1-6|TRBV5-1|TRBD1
ASSSDRAKDSPLH
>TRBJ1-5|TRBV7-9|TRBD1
ASSLASGQGNQPQH
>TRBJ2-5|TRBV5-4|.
ASSATTGEETQY
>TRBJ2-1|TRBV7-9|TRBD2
ASSFPGGLANEQF
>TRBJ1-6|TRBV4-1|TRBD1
ASSQVRGQADSPLH
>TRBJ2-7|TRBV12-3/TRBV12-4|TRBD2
ATGLAGGPEQY
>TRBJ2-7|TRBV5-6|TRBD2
ASSRGGPGYEQY
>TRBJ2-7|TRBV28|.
ASTPSPAAEQY
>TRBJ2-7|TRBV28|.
ASSWIRGYEQY
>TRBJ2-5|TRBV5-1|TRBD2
ASSLSISGEGETQY
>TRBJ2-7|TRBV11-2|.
ASSLDSLSYEQY
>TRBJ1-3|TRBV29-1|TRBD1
SVPDRDSGNTIY
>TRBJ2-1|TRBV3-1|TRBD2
ASSHRASGRGEQF
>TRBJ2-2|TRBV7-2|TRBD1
ASRRTGVPTGELF